This entry concerns a single T cell receptor (beta chain). It lacks a known antigen. No quality values exist for individual bases; no much larger clone is one base distant. The record originates from a study of control samples from healthy donors and cancer patients (dated by TCRdb to 2018 to 2020). Library generation was performed with the immunoSEQ multiplex PCR assay. This immuneACCESS table, as held by TCRdb, lists in-frame sequences with V and J called but not all clones. Of the missing ones, under half trace to an unresolved V gene in checked studies; the others have no known cause. Within this sample are about 86,000 clones, with around 94% of them counted one time only. The ten largest clones take up around 4.9% of the sample. V is shortened by 5 bases, J by 0 bases, and the region joining them spans 17 bases. CDR1 is given as MDHEN and CDR2 as SYDVKM, both from the germline V gene. The CDR3 contains 17 residues, cysteine and phenylalanine counted. Of the read, only the CDR3 DNA is kept; its 51 bases are in frame from base 1.

Rearrangement joined TRBV28 to TRBJ1-5, with an unclear D gene assignment. This sequence was found in a woman aged 18-29 years in good health. The specimen sequenced was blood. The CDR3 in this case is CASSTPGLGLSNQPQHF. The DNA is TGTGCCAGCAGTACACCCGGATTGGGTCTTAGCAATCAGCCCCAGCATTTT.